This T cell receptor beta chain was retrieved from a study of T cells in Graves' hyperthyroidism and ophthalmopathy. Amplification yielded TCR beta CDR3 regions, with RNA transcripts as the source. The primer set for the first-round RT-PCR of the TCR CDR3 was HTBI. TCRdb redid the calling of the multiplex PCR reads with MiXCR, one entry per CDR3 protein. The profile shows some 550,000 distinct CDR3 sequences, about a fifth of them singletons. This clonotype was detected a few times. One end of the junction does not line up with germline, which may come from a read error. The sequencing sample was made of blood. The TCR sequence derives from a man between 18 and 29 years old with Graves' hyperthyroidism.

The CDR3, as DNA: TGCGCCAGCAGCGGCGGGGTAATGTACACTGAGGCTTTCTTT. Its protein is CASSGGVMYTEAFF. The rearrangement joins TRBV5-1 to TRBJ1-1; D is unresolved. The CDR3 contains 14 residues. Per germline, CDR1 SGHRS and CDR2 YFSETQ.